Listed below are T cell receptor beta chains from one sample, sequenced in a study of patients and donors after allogeneic stem cell transplantation. Using its own MiXCR run on the RT-PCR reads, TCRdb lists one record per CDR3 protein. This sample yields about 160,000 distinct CDR3 sequences, of which 24% are seen a single time; roughly 25% belongs to the top ten. Sequences were obtained from blood, either unsorted or a sorted T cell fraction (not recorded which). The origin of the receptors is a human donor who was either an allogeneic HSCT recipient or a stem cell or donor lymphocyte infusion donor (not recorded which). It is not recorded whose cells these are; they may come from a transplant donor. Both conserved end residues are part of each CDR3. The D gene is left open where the match is weak. Some rows have no size entry. The others give once, few or many, or a class for an expanded clone.

abundance,j_gene,d_gene,v_gene,CDR3aa,CDR3nt
NA,TRBJ2-1,TRBD2,TRBV29-1,CSVEGWTSGSFSYNEQFF,TGCAGCGTTGAAGGCTGGACTAGCGGGAGTTTTTCCTACAATGAGCAGTTCTTC
NA,TRBJ2-1,NA,TRBV2,CASRVGFRNEQFF,TGTGCCAGCAGGGTGGGATTTCGAAATGAGCAGTTCTTC
NA,TRBJ2-7,TRBD2,TRBV12-3/TRBV12-4,CASSSSGREQYF,TGTGCCAGCAGTTCTAGCGGGAGGGAGCAGTACTTC
few,TRBJ2-5,TRBD2,TRBV10-3,CAISEGGTSGEQETQYF,TGTGCCATCAGTGAAGGCGGTACTAGCGGGGAACAAGAGACCCAGTACTTC
few,TRBJ2-1,NA,TRBV12-3/TRBV12-4,CASRKTWKSRSYNEQFF,TGTGCCAGCAGGAAAACCTGGAAGTCCCGCTCCTACAATGAGCAGTTCTTC
few,TRBJ1-1,NA,TRBV6-5,CASSYLSSLGTEAFF,TGTGCCAGCAGTTACTTGAGCAGCTTGGGGACTGAAGCTTTCTTT
NA,TRBJ2-1,NA,TRBV7-4,CASSLSGKHEQFF,TGTGCCAGCAGCTTGTCGGGGAAGCATGAGCAGTTCTTC
NA,TRBJ2-3,TRBD2,TRBV5-5,CASSPGLGEDTQYF,TGTGCCAGCAGCCCGGGACTAGGGGAAGATACGCAGTATTTT
NA,TRBJ2-5,TRBD1,TRBV5-6,CASSPETGLWETQYF,TGTGCCAGCAGCCCGGAGACAGGGCTCTGGGAGACCCAGTACTTC
once,TRBJ2-3,NA,TRBV4-1,CASSQAGTVIRGDTQYF,TGCGCCAGCAGCCAGGCCGGGACTGTCATTCGGGGAGATACGCAGTATTTT
few,TRBJ1-2,NA,TRBV12-3/TRBV12-4,CASSFKVYYGYTF,TGTGCCAGCAGTTTCAAGGTGTACTATGGCTACACCTTC
many,TRBJ1-2,NA,TRBV20-1,CSASAGGLGYGYTF,TGCAGTGCTTCGGCCGGGGGACTTGGGTATGGCTACACCTTC
NA,TRBJ2-5,TRBD2,TRBV6-1,CASSPQTLLASQETQYF,TGTGCCAGCAGCCCACAAACCCTACTAGCGAGCCAAGAGACCCAGTACTTC
NA,TRBJ2-3,NA,TRBV12-3/TRBV12-4,CASSFAGSTDTQYF,TGTGCCAGCAGTTTCGCGGGGAGCACAGATACGCAGTATTTT
few,TRBJ2-7,NA,TRBV10-3,CAISEFETAAAYEQYF,TGTGCCATCAGTGAGTTCGAGACAGCGGCAGCCTACGAGCAGTACTTC
few,TRBJ2-1,TRBD2,TRBV6-2/TRBV6-3,CASSYGTSGRASYNEQFF,TGTGCCAGCAGTTACGGGACTAGCGGGAGGGCGTCCTACAATGAGCAGTTCTTC
many,TRBJ1-5,NA,TRBV19,CASSFQSNQPQHF,TGTGCCAGTAGTTTTCAGAGTAATCAGCCCCAGCATTTT
few,TRBJ2-7,NA,TRBV5-1,CASSWGYYEQYF,TGCGCCAGCAGCTGGGGGTACTACGAGCAGTACTTC
NA,TRBJ1-2,NA,TRBV12-3/TRBV12-4,CASTSGGSLNYGYTF,TGTGCCAGCACCTCGGGGGGGAGTTTGAACTATGGCTACACCTTC
NA,TRBJ2-2,NA,TRBV30,CAWRRGSTGELFF,TGTGCCTGGAGAAGGGGTAGCACCGGGGAGCTGTTTTTT
NA,TRBJ2-5,TRBD2,TRBV9,CASSLSGTSVIETQYF,TGTGCCAGCAGCCTCTCAGGGACTAGCGTGATAGAGACCCAGTACTTC
many,TRBJ1-1,NA,TRBV7-9,CASSQGHVNTEAFF,TGTGCCAGCAGCCAAGGACACGTGAACACTGAAGCTTTCTTT
NA,TRBJ2-2,NA,TRBV5-1,CASSLDVTGELFF,TGCGCCAGCAGCTTGGACGTTACCGGGGAGCTGTTTTTT
NA,TRBJ1-4,NA,TRBV7-9,CASSSDREKLFF,TGTGCCAGCAGCTCCGACCGGGAGAAACTGTTTTTT
NA,TRBJ1-3,NA,TRBV12-3/TRBV12-4,CATNGGSGNTIYF,TGTGCCACCAATGGGGGTAGCGGAAACACCATATATTTT
few,TRBJ2-7,NA,TRBV19,CASSKDRDTSYEQYF,TGTGCCAGTAGTAAGGACCGGGACACGTCCTACGAGCAGTACTTC
NA,TRBJ2-7,TRBD2,TRBV4-3,CASSQVRTLAPSSYEQYF,TGCGCCAGCAGCCAAGTGAGAACACTAGCGCCGAGCTCCTACGAGCAGTACTTC
once,TRBJ2-7,TRBD2,TRBV15,CATSRDETSGISYEQYF,TGTGCCACCAGCAGAGATGAGACTAGCGGAATCTCCTACGAGCAGTACTTC
NA,TRBJ2-1,TRBD2,TRBV9,CASSSGTSGSSNEQFF,TGTGCCAGCAGCTCCGGGACTAGCGGGAGTAGCAATGAGCAGTTCTTC
NA,TRBJ2-3,NA,TRBV15,CATSKPLATITDTQYF,TGTGCCACCAGCAAGCCGCTAGCGACTATCACAGATACGCAGTATTTT
many,TRBJ1-5,NA,TRBV27,CASSLRGAGNQPQHF,TGTGCCAGCAGTTTACGGGGGGCCGGGAATCAGCCCCAGCATTTT
NA,TRBJ2-2,NA,TRBV4-2,CASSQVAGVNTGELFF,TGTGCCAGCAGCCAAGTAGCTGGGGTGAACACCGGGGAGCTGTTTTTT
few,TRBJ1-4,NA,TRBV12-3/TRBV12-4,CASRLSAGRNEKLFF,TGTGCCAGCAGATTATCGGCGGGGAGAAATGAAAAACTGTTTTTT
many,TRBJ1-2,TRBD1,TRBV12-3/TRBV12-4,CASSDGGTAYGYTF,TGTGCCAGCAGTGACGGTGGGACAGCCTATGGCTACACCTTC
NA,TRBJ1-1,TRBD1,TRBV6-5,CASSYTDRGNTEAFF,TGTGCCAGCAGTTACACGGACAGGGGTAACACTGAAGCTTTCTTT
few,TRBJ1-1,NA,TRBV7-9,CASSLVGEHTEAFF,TGTGCCAGCAGCTTAGTTGGAGAACACACTGAAGCTTTCTTT
NA,TRBJ2-5,TRBD2,TRBV30,CAWSVGSGRETQYF,TGTGCCTGGAGTGTGGGTAGCGGGAGGGAGACCCAGTACTTC
many,TRBJ1-2,NA,TRBV7-9,CASSFHEAEGYTF,TGTGCCAGCAGCTTTCATGAGGCAGAAGGCTACACCTTC
NA,TRBJ2-5,NA,TRBV4-3,CASSQDGVGGETQYF,TGCGCCAGCAGCCAAGATGGTGTGGGGGGAGAGACCCAGTACTTC
few,TRBJ2-5,TRBD1,TRBV12-3/TRBV12-4,CASRPTGDLQETQYF,TGTGCCAGCAGGCCGACAGGGGACCTTCAAGAGACCCAGTACTTC
many,TRBJ1-1,NA,TRBV5-6,CASSFGDTEAFF,TGTGCCAGCAGCTTCGGGGACACTGAAGCTTTCTTT
NA,TRBJ1-5,NA,TRBV6-5,CASRDRMSNQPQHF,TGTGCCAGCAGGGACCGTATGAGCAATCAGCCCCAGCATTTT
once,TRBJ2-7,TRBD2,TRBV4-2,CASSQGGTSGHYEQYF,TGTGCCAGCAGCCAAGGAGGGACTAGCGGGCACTACGAGCAGTACTTC
few,TRBJ1-2,NA,TRBV11-2,CASSLGSGGGYGYTF,TGTGCCAGCAGCTTAGGGTCCGGGGGCGGTTATGGCTACACCTTC
NA,TRBJ1-1,TRBD1,TRBV18,CASSPGQVSEAFF,TGTGCCAGCTCACCGGGACAGGTTTCCGAAGCTTTCTTT
few,TRBJ1-2,TRBD1,TRBV20-1,CSAGDRDRIGYTF,TGCAGTGCTGGCGACCGGGACAGGATCGGCTACACCTTC
NA,TRBJ2-1,TRBD1,TRBV19,CASSSSSIQGPIYNEQFF,TGTGCCAGTAGTAGTTCGAGCATACAGGGGCCCATCTACAATGAGCAGTTCTTC
NA,TRBJ2-3,NA,TRBV5-6,CASSFYWRADTQYF,TGTGCCAGCAGCTTCTATTGGAGGGCAGATACGCAGTATTTT
NA,TRBJ2-7,TRBD1,TRBV5-1,CASSATQGTYEQYF,TGCGCCAGCAGCGCAACACAGGGGACCTACGAGCAGTACTTC
NA,TRBJ2-5,NA,TRBV5-6,CASSLPGVTETQYF,TGTGCCAGCAGCTTGCCGGGAGTCACGGAGACCCAGTACTTC
few,TRBJ1-1,NA,TRBV11-1,CASSLVNRWDTEAFF,TGTGCCAGCAGCTTAGTTAACAGGTGGGACACTGAAGCTTTCTTT
NA,TRBJ2-1,NA,TRBV5-1,CASTRDSRGDEQFF,TGCGCCAGCACCCGGGACTCCCGGGGCGATGAGCAGTTCTTC